This TCR beta chain was identified in a study of human T cells and chemical hapten exposure. TCRdb re-called the RACE reads through MiXCR, storing one row per CDR3 protein. The data hold 60,000 to 80,000 distinct CDR3 sequences, with around 30% observed a single time. This clonotype was observed at least ten times. Time point of the sample: patch test 1, 2 weeks after DPC sensitization. As to treatment: therapeutic diphenylcyclopropenone sensitization with weekly scalp DPC. The clonotype comes from a man in his forties with alopecia areata. Some clones in this sample may be carry-over from other donors' samples. The material was whole blood, obtained in connection with sensitization to the hapten diphenylcyclopropenone (DPC).

The CDR3 spells CASRIGTSGSSITDTQYF. Written as DNA, the CDR3 is TGTGCCAGCAGAATCGGGACTAGCGGGAGCTCGATTACAGATACGCAGTATTTT. The rearrangement uses TRBV28 and TRBJ2-3; TRBD2 matches 14 bases. V trimming: 6 bases; J trimming: 3 bases; junction bases outside the gene matches: 11. Germline V gene lookup returns CDR1 MDHEN and CDR2 SYDVKM. CDR3 length: 18 residues. The variable domain in full, with the rest retrieved from reference TRBV28 and TRBJ2-3, is DVKVTQSSRYLVKRTGEKVFLECVQDMDHENMFWYRQDPGLGLRLIYFSYDVKMKEKGDIPEGYSVSREKKERFSLILESASTNQTSMYLCASRIGTSGSSITDTQYFGPGTRLTVL.